The clone carrying this T cell receptor (beta chain) was counted a single time. Its antigen remains unknown. These data originate in a study of a mutant IDH1 vaccine in newly diagnosed glioma. Whole-study context: Vaccines were begun 4-6 weeks after radiotherapy alone, or with temozolomide cycles. Visit V12 was scheduled at week 35 and visit V13 at week 47. Findings of the study overall: Among top peripheral T cell clonotypes, changes seemed unrelated to pseudoprogression. Patients showed vaccine-induced immune responses at a rate of approximately 92%.

The repertoire was sequenced with immunoSEQ multiplex PCR; TCRdb's copy has only in-frame clones and lacks some. Among almost 95,000 clones listed, about 90% were seen once. Time point defined: week 47, end of study. Vaccination used 300 ug of mutant IDH1 20-mer peptide per dose, with topical imiquimod. Trimming took off 7 bases at V and 4 bases at J, with 15 bases between the two ends. Germline V gene data show CDR1 as SGDLS and CDR2 as YYNGEE. The CDR3 consists of 14 residues. The TCR sequence derives from a woman between 50 and 59 years old with glioma. The chain uses TRBV9 and TRBJ2-1; the D call may be TRBD1 or TRBD2 (5 bases each). The sequences come from PBMCs, collected from a glioma patient whose treatment included an IDH1 peptide vaccine. In DNA form, the CDR3 reads TGTGCCAGCGCCGAGGGGAATCCTTACAATGAGCAGTTCTTC. It specifies CASAEGNPYNEQFF.